This T cell receptor (beta chain) was identified during a study of Tregs in tolerant kidney transplant recipients. General study results and limits: Donor-specific Treg expansion exceeded global Treg expansion in tolerant patients, suggesting antigen drive. Changing PCR primers prevented nucleotide comparison between some patients' samples.

Concerning this clone: The antigen is unknown.

The method was immunoSEQ multiplex PCR; TCRdb's version includes in-frame clones alone and lacks a portion of them. The table lists around 98,000 clones, roughly 93% of them singletons, with 0.46% in the top ten. V shed 6 bases, J shed 9 bases, and the junction held 6 bases outside the gene matches. The CDR3 length is 13 residues. Germline V CDR1 and CDR2: GTSNPN, SVGIG (reference sequence). Thawed PBMCs were FACS-sorted into unstimulated CD4+CD25+CD127- regulatory T cells, CD4+CD25- non-regulatory cells, CD4 and CD8 cells. The clonotype was recovered from a human donor who received a combined kidney and bone marrow transplant. The source material was CD4+ T cells from blood, sampled before the transplant. The chain couples TRBV30 to TRBJ1-6; 9 nucleotides line up with TRBD1. The CDR3 reads CACPGQGGSPLHF. CDR3 DNA: TGTGCCTGCCCGGGACAGGGAGGTTCACCCCTCCACTTT.